The 16 T cell receptor beta chains presented below share a single source sample, sequenced in a study of neurological immune-mediated disorders (dated by TCRdb to between 2018 and 2021). Receptor libraries were prepared by 5' RACE. The listed sequencing device is Illumina HiSeq 2500. TCRdb reprocessed the public reads (quality trimming at Q25 with fastp, clone calling with MiXCR) and kept in-frame beta chains. CDR3 protein sequences are deduplicated, and each keeps its most common genes and DNA. The sample records under 85,000 distinct CDR3 sequences, 14% of which are singletons. Roughly 6.8% of the sample belongs to the ten largest clones. The specimen was PBMCs. These receptors originate from a woman in her fifties or sixties in good health.

This clonotype appeared many times. The CDR3 region is CASRGTGLEKLFF. The CDR3 DNA follows: TGTGCCAGCAGGGGGACAGGGCTTGAAAAACTGTTTTTT. The rearrangement uses TRBV7-8 and TRBJ1-4; the match to TRBD1 covers 9 bases. CDR3 length equals 13 residues. V shed 6 bases, J shed 7 bases, and the junction held 3 bases outside the gene matches. Germline values: CDR1 SGHVS, CDR2 FQNEAQ.

Remarks on this clonotype: A much larger clone differs from this one at a single base, so this may be a read error. This chain links TRBV20-1 with TRBJ1-2; 8 nucleotides line up with TRBD1. Trimming removed 6 bases from V and 6 bases from J; junction bases left unmatched: 12. Germline V gives CDR1 DFQATT, CDR2 SNEGSKA (reference sequence). CDR3 length: 14 amino acids. CDR3 loop: CSAGPTGDADGYTF. The CDR3 bases are TGCAGTGCCGGGCCGACAGGGGACGCAGATGGCTACACCTTC.

This clonotype occurred many times. The chain recombines TRBV7-9 with TRBJ2-7; no reliable D call. The V gene lost 5 bases and the J gene lost 5 bases, with 13 bases spanning the gap. The germline gives CDR1 SEHNR, CDR2 FQNEAQ (reference sequence). This CDR3 is built from 13 residues. In DNA, the CDR3 is TGTGCCAGCAGCCCCCGGCGCCAGGACGAGCAGTACTTC. It encodes CASSPRRQDEQYF.

In its sample, this clonotype was seen many times. V is TRBV7-6 and J is TRBJ2-7; the match to TRBD2 covers 14 bases. The CDR3 extends over 17 amino acids. The V gene end was trimmed by 1 base and the J gene end by 0 bases; junction bases not matched to a gene: 2. Germline V gene lookup returns CDR1 SGHVS and CDR2 FNYEAQ. CDR3 bases: TGTGCCAGCAGCTTAGGGACTAGCGGGGGGACCTCCTACGAGCAGTACTTC. Encoded protein: CASSLGTSGGTSYEQYF.

This clonotype was detected many times. This chain links TRBV7-9 with TRBJ2-3; a weak D match, TRBD2 (6 bases). The CDR3 consists of 15 residues. Germline-derived CDR1 and CDR2 are SEHNR and FQNEAQ (reference sequence). V was cut by 5 bases and J by 2 bases, with 14 bases left in between. CDR3 residues: CASSPGTGVTDTQYF. DNA of the CDR3: TGTGCCAGCAGCCCTGGGACGGGAGTCACAGATACGCAGTATTTT.

Ten or more counts support this clonotype. This chain uses TRBV5-1 with TRBJ1-3; possible D gene TRBD1, 6 bases. V was clipped by 4 bases and J by 0 bases, with 8 bases between them. Germline assignment: CDR1 SGHRS and CDR2 YFSETQ. The CDR3 spans 14 residues. The CDR3 bases are TGCGCCAGCAGCCAGGACAGCTCTGGAAACACCATATATTTT. Translating gives CASSQDSSGNTIYF.

This clonotype has ten or more counts. The gene calls are TRBV5-4 and TRBJ1-1; TRBD1 matches at 9 bases. This CDR3 has 15 residues. CDR1 and CDR2 from the germline V gene are SGHNT and YYREEE (reference sequence). The trim removed 3 bases at V and 5 bases at J, leaving 8 bases unmatched. CDR3 nucleotide sequence: TGTGCCAGCAGCTCGGCCGGACAGGGGAGGACTGAAGCTTTCTTT. As protein: CASSSAGQGRTEAFF.

This clonotype was counted many times. The V and J genes are TRBV24-1 and TRBJ2-1; D ambiguous. Trimming removed 3 bases at V and 7 bases at J, with 9 bases between. Looked up from germline, CDR1 is KGHDR and CDR2 is SFDVKD. The CDR3 covers 13 residues. The CDR3 DNA follows: TGTGCCACCAGTGATGTATTGCGGAATGAGCAGTTCTTC. Translation gives CATSDVLRNEQFF.

In this sample, this clonotype turned up many times. The chain recombines TRBV5-1 with TRBJ2-1, with 12 bases that match TRBD2. V gave up 0 bases and J gave up 8 bases; unmatched junction bases: 6. The CDR3 has 16 amino acids. Per germline, CDR1 SGHRS and CDR2 YFSETQ. The CDR3 nucleotides read TGCGCCAGCAGCTTGGCCGGGACTAGCGGGCTTTATGAGCAGTTCTTC. Its translation: CASSLAGTSGLYEQFF.

This clonotype has at least ten counts. The chain links TRBV5-1 to TRBJ2-5, with 8 bases matching TRBD1. Germline assignment: CDR1 SGHRS and CDR2 YFSETQ. This CDR3 has 15 amino acids. V lost 2 bases to trimming and J lost 5 bases; unmatched junction nucleotides: 8. CDR3 in DNA: TGCGCCAGCAGCTTATCCGACAGGGGTGCGGAGACCCAGTACTTC. Amino acids: CASSLSDRGAETQYF.

At least ten counts were recorded for this clonotype. The chain couples TRBV7-6 to TRBJ2-1; 9 bases match TRBD1. CDR1 is SGHVS and CDR2 is FNYEAQ in the germline V gene. The CDR3 has 15 amino acids. V gave up 4 bases and J gave up 7 bases; unmatched junction bases: 8. Written as DNA, the CDR3 is TGTGCCAGCAGCTCGAGTCCCGGGACAGGGAATGAGCAGTTCTTC. This codes for CASSSSPGTGNEQFF.

This clonotype was seen a handful of times. The chain has TRBV5-1 and TRBJ2-3; D is unresolved. The CDR3 is 14 residues long. The V end was cut by 1 base, the J end by 1 base, with 7 bases between. Germline V gene sequence: CDR1 SGHRS, CDR2 YFSETQ. CDR3 DNA: TGCGCCAGCAGCTTGCCAGATCGCACAGATACGCAGTATTTT. Translation gives CASSLPDRTDTQYF.

The chain combines TRBV12-5 with TRBJ2-2; D remains ambiguous. Trimming shortened V by 6 bases and J by 8 bases, and 16 bases separated the two germline ends. Germline V gives CDR1 LGHNT, CDR2 FRNRAP. The length of the CDR3 is 14 residues. DNA of the CDR3: TGTGCTAGTGGCCCCTGGACCTCGAGGGGGGAGCTGTTTTTT. It yields the protein CASGPWTSRGELFF.

The V and J genes are TRBV5-1 and TRBJ2-3; the D is unclear. The germline gives CDR1 SGHRS, CDR2 YFSETQ. Trimming removed 5 bases from V and 1 base from J, with 8 bases in between. The CDR3 is 13 amino acids. The CDR3 loop is CASSYPGTDTQYF. The CDR3 nucleotides read TGCGCCAGCAGTTATCCAGGCACAGATACGCAGTATTTT.

The table lists this clonotype with many counts. V usage is TRBV27 and J usage is TRBJ1-6; 7 bases are a match to TRBD1. J gave up 6 bases and V 5 bases, and 7 bases lay outside the gene matches. The CDR3 extends over 15 amino acids. Germline V gene sequence: CDR1 MNHEY, CDR2 SMNVEV (reference sequence). The CDR3 reads CASSHRDRVNSPLHF. DNA for the CDR3: TGTGCCAGCAGTCACCGGGACAGAGTTAATTCACCCCTCCACTTT.

This clonotype was counted many times. The V call is TRBV5-1, the J call TRBJ1-1; TRBD1 is a possible D gene (5 bases). The CDR3 is 13 residues long. Trimming took off 4 bases at V and 1 base at J, with 8 bases between the two ends. Per the germline V gene, CDR1 is SGHRS and CDR2 is YFSETQ. CDR3 sequence (DNA): TGCGCCAGCAGCCCAGGACAGAACACTGAAGCTTTCTTT. It encodes CASSPGQNTEAFF.